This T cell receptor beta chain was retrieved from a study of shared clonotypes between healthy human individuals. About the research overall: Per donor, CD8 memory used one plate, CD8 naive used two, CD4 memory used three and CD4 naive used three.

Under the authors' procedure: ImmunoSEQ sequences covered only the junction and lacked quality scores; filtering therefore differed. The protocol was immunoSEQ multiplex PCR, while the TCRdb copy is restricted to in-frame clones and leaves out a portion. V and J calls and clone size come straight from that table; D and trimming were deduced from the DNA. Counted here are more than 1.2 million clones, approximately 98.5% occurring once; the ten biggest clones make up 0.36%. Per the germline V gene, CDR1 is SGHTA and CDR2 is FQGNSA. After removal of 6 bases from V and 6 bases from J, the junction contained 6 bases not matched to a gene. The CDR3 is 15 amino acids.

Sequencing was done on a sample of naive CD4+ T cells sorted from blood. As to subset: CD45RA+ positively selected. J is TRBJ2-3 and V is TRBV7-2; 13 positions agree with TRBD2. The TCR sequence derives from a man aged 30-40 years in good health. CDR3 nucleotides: TGTGCCAGCAGTCGGACTAGCGGGAGTGGGGATACGCAGTATTTT. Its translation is CASSRTSGSGDTQYF.